One and the same sample provided the 29 T cell receptor beta chains below, sequenced in a study of T-cell reconstitution after alpha-beta-depleted transplantation in children. The library targeted TCRbeta and was prepared with unique molecular identifiers. TCRdb reprocessed the PCR reads with MiXCR, giving one entry per CDR3 protein. The sample has about 500,000 distinct CDR3 sequences; about an eighth are singletons. The specimen comprised PBMCs, mostly from graft donor cells, sampled 180 days after TCRalphabeta/CD19-depleted stem cell transplant. All receptors come from a female patient aged 2-10 years who had a stem cell transplant for aplastic anemia, so the T cells may come from the graft donor.

The rearrangement joins TRBV5-1 to TRBJ2-7; a possible D gene is TRBD1 (6 bases). The germline V and J ends were trimmed by 3 bases and 6 bases, with 13 bases remaining between them. Germline V gene sequence: CDR1 SGHRS, CDR2 YFSETQ. The CDR3 totals 13 residues. Written as DNA, the CDR3 is TGCGCCAGCAGCTCCAGGGGAATCGGCGAGCAGTACGTC. This sequence encodes CASSSRGIGEQYV.

V and J are TRBV12-3 or TRBV12-4 and TRBJ2-1, with TRBD2 identical over 10 bases. V shed 3 bases and J 9 bases; nucleotides not matched to a gene: 11. The CDR3 is 16 residues long. The CDR3 region has the DNA TGTGCCAGCAGTTTCGAAGGACTAGCGGTCCTAGGTGAGCAGTTCTTC. It yields the protein CASSFEGLAVLGEQFF.

This rearrangement joins TRBV19 to TRBJ2-3, with TRBD1 matching over 10 bases. The J segment lost 5 bases and the V segment lost 4 bases, leaving 6 bases of the junction unmatched. CDR3 size: 15 residues. CDR1 is LNHDA, CDR2 SQIVND, per germline (reference sequence). The CDR3 DNA sequence: TGTGCCAGTAGTAGCGGGACAGGGGCGGGAGATACGCAGTATTTT. Its protein product is CASSSGTGAGDTQYF.

This clonotype was found a few times. V gene TRBV5-6 combines with J gene TRBJ1-3; possible D gene TRBD1, 5 bases. The CDR3 has 17 amino acids. CDR1 is SGHDT and CDR2 is YYEEEE in the germline V gene. Trimming left V 4 bases short and J 1 base short, with 18 bases between. The CDR3 DNA reads as TGTGCCAGCAGCCAAACGTTGGGACGGACATCTGGAAACACCATATATTTT. Translating it yields CASSQTLGRTSGNTIYF.

This clonotype was detected only a few times. The CDR3 nucleotides are TGTGCCAGCAGTTACTGGGACAGGGTGATGAACACTGAAGCTTTCTTT. As protein: CASSYWDRVMNTEAFF. J is TRBJ1-1 and V is TRBV6-2 or TRBV6-3, with 9 nucleotides matching TRBD1. V gave up 1 base and J gave up 0 bases; unmatched junction bases: 3. Germline V CDR1 and CDR2: MNHEY, SVGEGT. This CDR3 region has 16 residues.

This rearrangement joins TRBV29-1 to TRBJ2-5; 9 bases are a match to TRBD2. CDR3 length: 14 residues. V was pared by 6 bases and J by 4 bases, with 9 bases of the junction left unmatched. From germline, CDR1 is SQVTM and CDR2 ANQGSEA. In DNA form, the CDR3 reads TGCAGCGTCCCGTCCGGGACTAGCCGAGAGACCCAGTACTTC. Residues: CSVPSGTSRETQYF.

This clonotype has at least ten counts. One end of the junction is discordant with germline, which a read error may explain. V usage is TRBV9 and J usage is TRBJ2-2, with TRBD2 as a possible D gene (7 bases). The germline CDR1 and CDR2 sequences are SGDLS and YYNGEE. This CDR3 is built from 16 residues. The CDR3 DNA follows: TGTGCCAGCACCGGAGGGGGAGGGCCGAAAACCGGGGAGCTGTTTTTT. Its protein is CASTGGGGPKTGELFF.

The sample holds a few counts of this clonotype. The gene calls are TRBV5-1 and TRBJ1-1; D not certain. V was pared by 4 bases and J by 3 bases, with 13 bases between. This CDR3 region has 14 residues. CDR1 SGHRS and CDR2 YFSETQ come from the germline V gene. The chain's CDR3 is CASSTGVSDTEAFF. DNA of the CDR3: TGCGCCAGCAGCACCGGGGTCTCTGACACTGAAGCTTTCTTT.

The chain links TRBV5-1 to TRBJ2-1; 10 bases map to TRBD2. From germline, CDR1 is SGHRS and CDR2 YFSETQ. This CDR3 contains 14 residues. The J segment lost 6 bases and the V segment lost 4 bases, leaving 4 bases of the junction unmatched. The CDR3 DNA is TGCGCCAGCAGCCAGCGGGAGGGGGGCAATGAGCAGTTCTTC. It encodes CASSQREGGNEQFF.

This clonotype was counted only a few times. The chain couples TRBV27 to TRBJ2-5, with a tentative D call TRBD2 (5 bases). Trimming pared 6 bases from V and 3 bases from J, leaving 14 bases between. The CDR3 consists of 14 residues. Germline-derived CDR1 and CDR2 are MNHEY and SMNVEV (reference sequence). As DNA, the CDR3 is TGTGCCAGCAGGACCTGGACGGGAAAAGAGACCCAGTACTTC. It translates to CASRTWTGKETQYF.

J is TRBJ1-5 and V is TRBV2; 7 nucleotides line up with TRBD1. The CDR3 spans 14 residues. Germline assignment: CDR1 SNHLY and CDR2 FYNNEI. V was clipped by 7 bases and J by 2 bases; unmatched bases: 5. As DNA, the CDR3 is TGTGCCAGCACTTACAGGGGCGGCAATCAGCCCCAGCATTTT. Translating it yields CASTYRGGNQPQHF.

This clonotype has a handful of counts. This chain joins TRBV20-1 and TRBJ2-7; TRBD1 matches 7 bases. The V segment lost 6 bases and the J segment 2 bases; nucleotides outside the gene matches: 7. The CDR3 has 13 residues. Germline lookup yields CDR1 DFQATT and CDR2 SNEGSKA (reference sequence). This chain's CDR3 is CSAQRTGAYEQYV. The DNA for the CDR3 is TGCAGTGCCCAAAGAACAGGGGCCTACGAGCAGTACGTC.

Only a few counts were recorded for this clonotype. The rearrangement uses TRBV12-3 or TRBV12-4 and TRBJ1-4; D uncertain. CDR3 length equals 11 residues. V was pared by 4 bases and J by 10 bases, with 7 bases between. The CDR3 reads CASSSRVKLFF. CDR3 coding DNA: TGTGCCAGCAGTTCGCGGGTAAAACTGTTTTTT.

This sequence joins TRBV12-3 or TRBV12-4 and TRBJ2-4; a possible D gene is TRBD2 (6 bases). This CDR3 has 13 residues. V lost 4 bases and J lost 10, with 14 bases in between. This chain's CDR3 is CASSSGGWEIQYF. The CDR3 DNA sequence: TGTGCCAGCAGTTCCGGAGGGTGGGAGATTCAGTACTTC.

This clonotype was counted a few times. This chain connects TRBV28 to TRBJ2-5; 10 bases line up with TRBD2. V lost 3 bases and J lost 0; bases outside the gene matches: 7. Germline lookup yields CDR1 MDHEN and CDR2 SYDVKM. The CDR3 totals 17 residues. This CDR3 reads CASSLLLAGRNQETQYF. DNA for the CDR3: TGTGCCAGCAGTTTGTTACTAGCGGGAAGGAACCAAGAGACCCAGTACTTC. The whole variable domain, remainder taken from reference TRBV28 and TRBJ2-5, is DVKVTQSSRYLVKRTGEKVFLECVQDMDHENMFWYRQDPGLGLRLIYFSYDVKMKEKGDIPEGYSVSREKKERFSLILESASTNQTSMYLCASSLLLAGRNQETQYFGPGTRLLVL.

The chain links TRBV27 to TRBJ2-7; D call uncertain. V lost 3 bases and J lost 2, with 8 bases in between. This CDR3 comprises 13 residues. Germline CDR1 reads MNHEY; CDR2 reads SMNVEV (reference sequence). For the CDR3, the DNA is TGTGCCAGCAGTTTGACAAACGCCTACGAGCAGTACTTC. Translation gives CASSLTNAYEQYF.

CDR3 DNA sequence: TGCGCCAGCAGCTCCCTAGCGGGAAGGAAGGATGAGCAGTTCTTC. This encodes CASSSLAGRKDEQFF. The chain uses TRBV5-1 and TRBJ2-1; TRBD2 matches at 9 bases. This CDR3 has 15 residues. V was pared by 3 bases and J by 8 bases, with 9 bases of the junction left unmatched. Germline V gene sequence: CDR1 SGHRS, CDR2 YFSETQ.

CDR3 nucleotide sequence: TGTGCCAGCTCACCACCGAACCGGGACAGAAAAGAGACCCAGTACTTC. It encodes CASSPPNRDRKETQYF. The V gene is TRBV18, the J gene TRBJ2-5, with TRBD1 matching over 7 bases. There are 16 residues in the CDR3. Trimming cost V 0 bases and J 3 bases; bases outside gene matches: 7. Germline lookup yields CDR1 KGHSH and CDR2 LQKENI.

This clonotype came up a few times. The chain has TRBV6-1 and TRBJ1-5, with 7 nucleotides matching TRBD1. The CDR3 runs to 14 residues. Germline trimming cut 5 bases from V and 4 bases from J; bases unmatched to any gene: 5. Germline assignment: CDR1 MNHNS and CDR2 SASEGT. The DNA of the CDR3 is TGTGCCAGCAGTAAGGACAGGCGGAATCAGCCCCAGCATTTT. Protein sequence: CASSKDRRNQPQHF.

This clonotype was counted only a few times. The V call is TRBV21-1, the J call TRBJ1-2. TRBV21-1 is a documented pseudogene. The CDR3 is 12 residues long. The DNA for the CDR3 is TGTGCCAGCAAAGGCGGGGTTCATGGCTACACCTTC. Its translation is CASKGGVHGYTF.

The V and J genes are TRBV29-1 and TRBJ1-4; D ambiguous. The CDR3 covers 12 residues. Germline CDR1 and CDR2: SQVTM and ANQGSEA. Trimming pared 4 bases from V and 8 bases from J, leaving 11 bases between. The CDR3 DNA follows: TGCAGCGTTGGACTCGGACGGGAAAAACTGTTTTTT. Translated, it gives CSVGLGREKLFF.

This clonotype has just a few counts. This sequence joins TRBV5-1 and TRBJ2-3; D is unresolved. The V gene's germline CDR1 is SGHRS and CDR2 YFSETQ. V lost 0 bases to trimming and J lost 4 bases, with 15 bases between them. The CDR3 consists of 16 residues. CDR3 loop: CASSLVLYRAADTQYF. The CDR3 nucleotides are TGCGCCAGCAGCTTGGTCCTCTACCGCGCGGCAGATACGCAGTATTTT.

This chain connects TRBV6-2 or TRBV6-3 to TRBJ2-5, with 8 bases fitting TRBD2. The germline V gene has CDR1 MNHEY and CDR2 SVGEGT. The CDR3 covers 15 residues. Trimming removed 2 bases from V and 5 bases from J; junction bases left unmatched: 7. The CDR3, as DNA: TGTGCCAGCAGTTACGGCGGGAGGCCCCCCGAGACCCAGTACTTC. Its protein product is CASSYGGRPPETQYF.

In its sample, this clonotype was seen a few times. The chain carries TRBV28 and TRBJ2-7, with 8 bases fitting TRBD2. Germline loops: CDR1 MDHEN, CDR2 SYDVKM. The CDR3 length is 13 residues. With 11 bases clipped from V and 2 bases from J, the junction kept 8 bases outside the gene matches. The CDR3 nucleotides are TGTGCCTCCGAGGTTAGCGGGACCTACGAGCAGTACTTC. It is translated as CASEVSGTYEQYF.

The genes are TRBV7-2 and TRBJ1-2; D uncertain. This CDR3 spans 15 amino acids. Trimming took 1 base from V and 5 from J, leaving 14 bases between them. Germline CDR1 reads SGHTA; CDR2 reads FQGNSA. The CDR3 region is CASSLGLVSEYGYTF. CDR3 sequence (DNA): TGTGCCAGCAGCTTAGGCTTGGTGTCGGAGTATGGCTACACCTTC.

This clonotype has only a few counts. V and J are TRBV2 and TRBJ1-4; D gene uncertain. This CDR3 is built from 12 residues. The germline V gene has CDR1 SNHLY and CDR2 FYNNEI. The V end was cut by 2 bases, the J end by 15 bases, with 13 bases between. The chain's CDR3 is CASSESGGWVFF. The CDR3, as DNA: TGTGCCAGCAGTGAATCGGGAGGTTGGGTGTTTTTT.

This clonotype was observed a few times. The rearrangement uses TRBV5-1 and TRBJ1-2, with 7 bases fitting TRBD1. CDR3 size: 14 residues. Germline-derived CDR1 and CDR2 are SGHRS and YFSETQ. The V and J ends lost 5 bases and 4 bases, in that order; junction bases with no gene match: 8. CDR3 loop: CASSRGQLPYGYTF. The CDR3 coding sequence is TGCGCCAGCAGTAGGGGACAGCTCCCCTATGGCTACACCTTC. The full variable domain, completed using reference TRBV5-1 and TRBJ1-2, is KAGVTQTPRYLIKTRGQQVTLSCSPISGHRSVSWYQQTPGQGLQFLFEYFSETQRNKGNFPGRFSGRQFSNSRSEMNVSTLELGDSALYLCASSRGQLPYGYTFGSGTRLTVV.

This clonotype showed up just a few times. The chain uses TRBV4-2 and TRBJ2-1; D call uncertain. This CDR3 contains 17 residues. Germline V gene sequence: CDR1 LGHNA, CDR2 YNFKEQ. V was pared by 0 bases and J by 0 bases, with 12 bases between. This CDR3 is CASSQEAGSSSYNEQFF. The CDR3 bases are TGTGCCAGCAGCCAAGAAGCAGGCAGTTCCTCCTACAATGAGCAGTTCTTC.

This clonotype was picked up many times. This chain uses TRBV6-2 or TRBV6-3 with TRBJ2-7; 10 bases line up with TRBD2. The V and J ends lost 6 bases and 4 bases, in that order; junction bases with no gene match: 6. The CDR3 contains 14 residues. Looked up from germline, CDR1 is MNHEY and CDR2 is SVGEGT. CDR3: CASSTPSGGYEQYF. The CDR3 DNA sequence: TGTGCCAGCAGCACCCCTAGCGGGGGATACGAGCAGTACTTC.